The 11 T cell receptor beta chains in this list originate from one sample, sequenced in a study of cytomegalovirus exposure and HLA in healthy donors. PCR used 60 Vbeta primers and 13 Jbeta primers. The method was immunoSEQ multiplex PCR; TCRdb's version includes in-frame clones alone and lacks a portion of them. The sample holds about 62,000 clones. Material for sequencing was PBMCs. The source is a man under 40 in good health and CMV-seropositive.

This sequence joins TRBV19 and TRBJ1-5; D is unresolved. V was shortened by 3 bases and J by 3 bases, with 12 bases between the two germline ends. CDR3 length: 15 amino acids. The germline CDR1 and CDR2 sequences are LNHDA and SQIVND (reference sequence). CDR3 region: CASSMSSASNQPQHF. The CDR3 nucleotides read TGTGCCAGTAGTATGTCCAGTGCCTCCAATCAGCCCCAGCATTTT.

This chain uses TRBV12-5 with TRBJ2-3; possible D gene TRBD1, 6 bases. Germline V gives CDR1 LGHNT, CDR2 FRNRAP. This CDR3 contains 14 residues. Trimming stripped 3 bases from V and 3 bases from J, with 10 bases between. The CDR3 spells CASGFSRGTDTQYF. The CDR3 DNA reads TGTGCTAGTGGTTTCTCGAGGGGGACAGATACGCAGTATTTT.

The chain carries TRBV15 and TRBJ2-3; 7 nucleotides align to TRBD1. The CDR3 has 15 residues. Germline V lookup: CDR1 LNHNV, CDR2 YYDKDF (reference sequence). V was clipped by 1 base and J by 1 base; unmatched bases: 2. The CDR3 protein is CATSRGDRGTDTQYF. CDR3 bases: TGTGCCACCAGCAGAGGAGACAGGGGCACAGATACGCAGTATTTT. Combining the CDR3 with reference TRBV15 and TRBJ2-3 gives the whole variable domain DAMVIQNPRYQVTQFGKPVTLSCSQTLNHNVMYWYQQKSSQAPKLLFHYYDKDFNNEADTPDNFQSRRPNTSFCFLDIRSPGLGDTAMYLCATSRGDRGTDTQYFGPGTRLTVL.

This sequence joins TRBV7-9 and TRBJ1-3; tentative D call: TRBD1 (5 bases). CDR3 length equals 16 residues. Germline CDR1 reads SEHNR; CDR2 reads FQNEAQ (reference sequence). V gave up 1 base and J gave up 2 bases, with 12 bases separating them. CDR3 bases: TGTGCCAGCAGCTTAGGTAGTCAGGACACTGGAAACACCATATATTTT. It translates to CASSLGSQDTGNTIYF.

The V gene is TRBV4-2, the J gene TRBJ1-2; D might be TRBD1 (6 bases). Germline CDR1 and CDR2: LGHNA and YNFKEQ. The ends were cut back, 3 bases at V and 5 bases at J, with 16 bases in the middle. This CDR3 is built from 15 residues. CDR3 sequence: CASSQVEGGTYGYTF. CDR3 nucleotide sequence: TGTGCCAGCAGCCAGGTCGAAGGGGGTACGTATGGCTACACCTTC.

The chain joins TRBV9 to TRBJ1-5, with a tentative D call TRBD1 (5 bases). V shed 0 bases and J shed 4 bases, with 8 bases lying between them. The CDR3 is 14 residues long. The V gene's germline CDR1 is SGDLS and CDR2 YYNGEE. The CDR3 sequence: CASSVGGGNQPQHF. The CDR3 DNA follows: TGTGCCAGCAGCGTAGGGGGCGGTAATCAGCCCCAGCATTTT.

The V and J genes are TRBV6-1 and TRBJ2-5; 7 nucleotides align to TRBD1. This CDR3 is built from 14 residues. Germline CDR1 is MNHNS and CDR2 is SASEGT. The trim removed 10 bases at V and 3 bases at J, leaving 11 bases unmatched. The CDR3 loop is CAIDRDFPKETQYF. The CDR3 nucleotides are TGTGCCATAGACAGGGATTTCCCTAAAGAGACCCAGTACTTC.

The CDR3 DNA is TGCGCCAGCAGCTTGCAACCCCGGGACAGGGTATACAATGAGCAGTTCTTC. Amino acids: CASSLQPRDRVYNEQFF. The rearrangement uses TRBV5-1 and TRBJ2-1; TRBD1 matches at 9 bases. The CDR3 has 17 residues. The V gene's germline CDR1 is SGHRS and CDR2 YFSETQ. The V segment lost 1 base and the J segment 4 bases; nucleotides outside the gene matches: 9. Variable domain in full (rest from reference TRBV5-1 and TRBJ2-1): KAGVTQTPRYLIKTRGQQVTLSCSPISGHRSVSWYQQTPGQGLQFLFEYFSETQRNKGNFPGRFSGRQFSNSRSEMNVSTLELGDSALYLCASSLQPRDRVYNEQFFGPGTRLTVL.

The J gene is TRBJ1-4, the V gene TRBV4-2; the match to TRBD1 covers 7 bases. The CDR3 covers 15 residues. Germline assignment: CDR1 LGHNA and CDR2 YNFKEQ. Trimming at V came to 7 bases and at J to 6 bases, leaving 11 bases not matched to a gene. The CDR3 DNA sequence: TGTGCCAGCAAACAGGGGTCGGACGGTTATGAAAAACTGTTTTTT. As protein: CASKQGSDGYEKLFF.

CDR3 sequence: CASSPGSQGTQYF. The CDR3 DNA reads as TGTGCCAGCAGCCCAGGGTCCCAGGGAACCCAGTACTTC. This rearrangement joins TRBV2 to TRBJ2-5, with D maybe TRBD1 (5 bases). Germline loops: CDR1 SNHLY, CDR2 FYNNEI. V dropped 6 bases and J dropped 8 bases, with 16 bases sitting between them. The length of the CDR3 is 13 residues.

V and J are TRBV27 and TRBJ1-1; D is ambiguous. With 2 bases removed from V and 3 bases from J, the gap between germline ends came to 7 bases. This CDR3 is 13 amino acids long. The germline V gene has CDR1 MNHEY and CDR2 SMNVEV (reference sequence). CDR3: CASSLERDTEAFF. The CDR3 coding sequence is TGTGCCAGCAGTTTAGAAAGAGACACTGAAGCTTTCTTT.